This T cell receptor (beta chain) was retrieved from a study of T cell responses to AZD1222 COVID-19 vaccine. Trimming left V 3 bases short and J 3 bases short, with 11 bases between. The CDR3 totals 14 residues. Germline V gene sequence: CDR1 SGHVS, CDR2 FQNEAQ. Study outcomes and limitations: Scientists sampled the repertoires only once the peak T cell response had passed. Clonal diversity was possibly underestimated; the donors were predominantly white British and more often female. Spike-specific TCR breadth rose after two AZD1222 doses, and depth rose as well.

In the case of this clone: The antigen remains undetermined.

The protocol was immunoSEQ multiplex PCR, while the TCRdb copy is restricted to in-frame clones and leaves out a portion. The table shows 100,000 to 120,000 clones, with approximately 92% occurring only once. Sequencing used peripheral blood, obtained 28 days after the second AZD1222 dose. This chain joins TRBV7-8 and TRBJ1-1; D is unresolved. The sequence derives from an adult who received the AZD1222 COVID-19 vaccine. CDR3: CASSLVIRDTEAFF. CDR3 DNA: TGTGCCAGCAGCTTGGTAATAAGGGACACTGAAGCTTTCTTT.